One sample yielded the 28 T cell receptor beta chains listed below, sequenced in a study of T cell repertoires in cytomegalovirus infection. These TCRs' antigens remain unknown. A single record per CDR3 protein comes from TCRdb applying MiXCR to the reads. The sample includes about 920,000 distinct CDR3 sequences, roughly 30% of them seen just once. Sequencing was performed on cultured CD8+ T cells from PBMCs, taken from culture after CMV antigen stimulation. The receptor source for this set is a human donor in good health (CMV status not recorded). Some clones in this sample may be carry-over from other donors' samples.

The sample holds many counts of this clonotype. The chain carries TRBV10-3 and TRBJ2-7, with D perhaps being TRBD1 or TRBD2 (5 bases each). V lost 6 bases, J lost 6 bases, and 18 bases lay in between. This CDR3 has 14 residues. Germline V gene data show CDR1 as ENHRY and CDR2 as SYGVKD. In DNA, the CDR3 is TGTGCCATCAGCCCCGGGACGGCCGCCACCGAGCAGTACGTC. It is translated as CAISPGTAATEQYV.

This clonotype was observed a few times. This chain joins TRBV6-5 and TRBJ2-1; 8 bases align to TRBD1. There are 15 residues in the CDR3. Germline assignment: CDR1 MNHEY and CDR2 SVGAGI. J lost 3 bases, V lost 5 bases, and 6 bases had no gene match. CDR3 sequence: CASSPRGPGYNEQFF. The DNA of the CDR3 is TGTGCCAGCAGTCCCAGGGGGCCAGGCTACAATGAGCAGTTCTTC.

This sequence joins TRBV7-9 and TRBJ2-1; 7 bases align to TRBD2. This CDR3 contains 16 residues. V dropped 3 bases and J dropped 4; count of bases not matched to a gene: 9. Per the germline V gene, CDR1 is SEHNR and CDR2 is FQNEAQ (reference sequence). In nucleotides, the CDR3 is TGTGCCAGCAGCTTTAGTGGGGGGGACGTATACAATGAGCAGTTCTTC. Amino acids: CASSFSGGDVYNEQFF.

The chain joins TRBV9 to TRBJ2-3, with D uncertain. Trimming removed 3 bases at V and 3 bases at J, with 20 bases between. The CDR3 is 17 amino acids. From germline, CDR1 is SGDLS and CDR2 YYNGEE. Here the CDR3 reads CASSDSNLKGVTDTQYF. CDR3 DNA sequence: TGTGCCAGCAGCGATTCCAACTTAAAAGGAGTAACAGATACGCAGTATTTT. Drawing the rest from reference TRBV9 and TRBJ2-3, the complete variable domain is DSGVTQTPKHLITATGQRVTLRCSPRSGDLSVYWYQQSLDQGLQFLIQYYNGEERAKGNILERFSAQQFPDLHSELNLSSLELGDSALYFCASSDSNLKGVTDTQYFGPGTRLTVL.

The chain recombines TRBV19 with TRBJ1-5; D is unresolved. Germline CDR1 and CDR2: LNHDA and SQIVND (reference sequence). CDR3 length: 12 amino acids. Trimming took off 9 bases at V and 2 bases at J, with 8 bases between the two ends. CDR3 loop: CASNEGNQPQHF. Here the CDR3 DNA reads TGTGCCAGCAATGAGGGCAATCAGCCCCAGCATTTT.

CDR3 amino acids: CASSGGGSYEQFF. The CDR3, as DNA: TGTGCCAGCAGTGGGGGGGGAAGCTATGAGCAGTTCTTC. J is TRBJ2-1 and V is TRBV11-3; 7 positions agree with TRBD2. The germline gives CDR1 SGHNT, CDR2 YENEEA. CDR3 length equals 13 residues. J was trimmed by 8 bases and V by 6 bases; bases with no gene match: 7. Looking up the rest from reference TRBV11-3 and TRBJ2-1 gives the full variable domain: EAGVVQSPRYKIIEKKQPVAFWCNPISGHNTLYWYLQNLGQGPELLIRYENEEAVDDSQLPKDRFSAERLKGVDSTLKIQPAELGDSAVYLCASSGGGSYEQFFGPGTRLTVL.

This clonotype was observed many times. The genes are TRBV7-2 and TRBJ2-7; unclear D gene. Germline assignment: CDR1 SGHTA and CDR2 FQGNSA. V was cut by 6 bases and J by 1 base, with 16 bases left in between. The CDR3 sequence is 15 residues long. The CDR3 protein is CASRIDIYESYEQYF. CDR3 DNA sequence: TGTGCCAGCAGGATAGACATATACGAATCCTACGAGCAGTACTTC. Drawing the rest from reference TRBV7-2 and TRBJ2-7, the complete variable domain is GAGVSQSPSNKVTEKGKDVELRCDPISGHTALYWYRQSLGQGLEFLIYFQGNSAPDKSGLPSDRFSAERTGGSVSTLTIQRTQQEDSAVYLCASRIDIYESYEQYFGPGTRLTVT.

The chain employs TRBV20-1 and TRBJ2-2; TRBD2 might be the D (5 bases). V was cut by 0 bases and J by 4 bases, with 12 bases left in between. Per the germline V gene, CDR1 is DFQATT and CDR2 is SNEGSKA (reference sequence). CDR3 size: 15 residues. The CDR3 sequence: CSARDGNYGTGELFF. DNA of the CDR3: TGCAGTGCTAGAGACGGGAATTATGGCACCGGGGAGCTGTTTTTT.

This clonotype has at least ten counts. The chain combines TRBV7-9 with TRBJ2-6, with TRBD1 matching over 9 bases. This CDR3 has 21 amino acids. V dropped 5 bases and J dropped 0; count of bases not matched to a gene: 17. Germline V gene data show CDR1 as SEHNR and CDR2 as FQNEAQ (reference sequence). CDR3 loop: CASSPRSPGQGRSSGANVLTF. The CDR3 coding sequence is TGTGCCAGCAGCCCCAGAAGCCCGGGACAGGGTCGTAGCTCTGGGGCCAACGTCCTGACTTTC.

This clonotype was detected a few times. The chain combines TRBV6-5 with TRBJ2-6; TRBD1 agrees at 9 bases. Germline V gives CDR1 MNHEY, CDR2 SVGAGI. J was trimmed by 3 bases and V by 9 bases; bases with no gene match: 6. The CDR3 is made up of 15 amino acids. CDR3: CASLTGGDGANVLTF. The CDR3 bases are TGTGCCAGTCTAACAGGGGGCGATGGGGCCAACGTCCTGACTTTC.

This clonotype was counted ten times or more. The chain uses TRBV7-2 and TRBJ2-3, with 10 bases matching TRBD1. V lost 7 bases to trimming and J lost 4 bases; unmatched junction nucleotides: 8. CDR3 size: 15 residues. CDR1 and CDR2 (germline): SGHTA, FQGNSA. The CDR3 sequence is CASMGDRGFPDTQYF. CDR3 coding DNA: TGTGCCAGCATGGGGGACAGGGGTTTTCCAGATACGCAGTATTTT.

This chain uses TRBV6-5 with TRBJ1-2; possibly TRBD1 for D (5 bases). Trimming removed 0 bases from V and 6 bases from J, with 17 bases in between. The germline CDR1 and CDR2 sequences are MNHEY and SVGAGI. The CDR3 sequence is 16 residues long. The DNA for the CDR3 is TGTGCCAGCAGTTACTCTGCCGGGGCCTCCTTAGATGGCTACACCTTC. It specifies CASSYSAGASLDGYTF.

This clonotype was picked up a small number of times. This rearrangement joins TRBV25-1 to TRBJ2-7, with 12 bases matching TRBD2. The CDR3 contains 15 residues. J gave up 0 bases and V 4 bases, and 1 base lay outside the gene matches. Germline CDR1 is MGHDK and CDR2 is SYGVNS. CDR3: CASSASGGASYEQYF. As DNA, the CDR3 is TGTGCCAGCAGTGCTAGCGGGGGGGCCTCCTACGAGCAGTACTTC.

This clonotype came up a few times. The rearrangement links TRBV15 to TRBJ1-5; tentative D call: TRBD1 (6 bases). This CDR3 is 15 amino acids long. Trimming stripped 5 bases from V and 0 bases from J, with 11 bases between. Per germline, CDR1 LNHNV and CDR2 YYDKDF (reference sequence). This chain's CDR3 is CATSGGGSSNQPQHF. The CDR3 region has the DNA TGTGCCACCAGCGGAGGGGGGTCTAGCAATCAGCCCCAGCATTTT.

V gene TRBV28 combines with J gene TRBJ1-1; D remains unclear. CDR3 size: 11 residues. Germline V lookup: CDR1 MDHEN, CDR2 SYDVKM. The CDR3 is CTIDKNTEAFF. In nucleotides, the CDR3 is TGTACCATCGATAAGAACACTGAAGCTTTCTTT.

This clonotype occurred many times. The chain carries TRBV7-6 and TRBJ2-3, with 11 bases that match TRBD2. Germline V gene sequence: CDR1 SGHVS, CDR2 FNYEAQ. Losses at the gene ends were 5 bases for V and 2 bases for J; bases not matched to a gene: 12. The CDR3 extends over 18 amino acids. The CDR3 protein is CASSEFTLAGGVTDTQYF. CDR3 DNA sequence: TGTGCCAGCAGCGAATTCACGCTAGCGGGGGGCGTCACAGATACGCAGTATTTT. The entire variable domain, with the rest obtained from reference TRBV7-6 and TRBJ2-3, is as follows: GAGVSQSPRYKVTKRGQDVALRCDPISGHVSLYWYRQALGQGPEFLTYFNYEAQQDKSGLPNDRFSAERPEGSISTLTIQRTEQRDSAMYRCASSEFTLAGGVTDTQYFGPGTRLTVL.

CDR3 protein: CASSVVRGGENTEAFF. The CDR3 bases are TGTGCCAGCAGCGTAGTTCGAGGAGGAGAGAACACTGAAGCTTTCTTT. The chain is built from TRBV9 and TRBJ1-1; D not resolved. Trimming cost V 0 bases and J 1 base, with 13 bases left between them. Germline V gives CDR1 SGDLS, CDR2 YYNGEE. The CDR3 runs to 16 residues.

This clonotype has more than one count but fewer than ten. The genes are TRBV7-9 and TRBJ2-1; D possibly corresponds to TRBD1 (5 bases). Trimming removed 5 bases at V and 7 bases at J, with 15 bases between. Germline CDR1 is SEHNR and CDR2 is FQNEAQ (reference sequence). The CDR3 has 14 amino acids. The CDR3 bases are TGTGCCAGCAGCGCAAGCCAGGGCCAAAATGAGCAGTTCTTC. Amino acid sequence: CASSASQGQNEQFF. The full variable domain, its missing parts supplied by reference TRBV7-9 and TRBJ2-1, is DTGVSQNPRHKITKRGQNVTFRCDPISEHNRLYWYRQTLGQGPEFLTYFQNEAQLEKSRLLSDRFSAERPKGSFSTLEIQRTEQGDSAMYLCASSASQGQNEQFFGPGTRLTVL.

This clonotype occurred a few times. The rearrangement uses TRBV27 and TRBJ1-2, with a weak D call TRBD1 (5 bases). Between the trimmed V and J ends, which lost 3 bases and 6 bases, there was a span of 17 bases. Germline CDR1 is MNHEY and CDR2 is SMNVEV (reference sequence). There are 15 residues in the CDR3. This CDR3 reads CASSLIAGWGDGYTF. The CDR3 coding sequence is TGTGCCAGCAGTTTGATAGCAGGGTGGGGGGATGGCTACACCTTC.

The J gene is TRBJ1-6, the V gene TRBV2, with 12 bases fitting TRBD1. Unmatched junction bases numbered 6, after V lost 8 bases and J lost 7 bases. In germline, CDR1 is SNHLY, CDR2 FYNNEI. The CDR3 extends over 15 amino acids. The CDR3, as DNA: TGTGCCAGCGGGGGACAGGGGGCTAGGAATTCACCCCTCCACTTT. Translated: CASGGQGARNSPLHF. Using reference TRBV2 and TRBJ1-6 for the parts outside the CDR3, the full variable domain is EPEVTQTPSHQVTQMGQEVILRCVPISNHLYFYWYRQILGQKVEFLVSFYNNEISEKSEIFDDQFSVERPDGSNFTLKIRSTKLEDSAMYFCASGGQGARNSPLHFGNGTRLTVT.

The rearrangement links TRBV15 to TRBJ1-2; the D gene is possibly TRBD1 (5 bases). Germline CDR1 reads LNHNV; CDR2 reads YYDKDF (reference sequence). With 9 bases removed from V and 5 bases from J, the gap between germline ends came to 22 bases. The CDR3 has 15 amino acids. CDR3 DNA: TGTGCCACTAGCGAAGCCTCCGGGACGGCATATGGCTACACCTTC. Translating it yields CATSEASGTAYGYTF.

The V and J genes are TRBV4-2 and TRBJ1-3; no definite D call. The CDR3 totals 18 residues. Germline CDR1 is LGHNA and CDR2 is YNFKEQ. V was shortened by 1 base and J by 0 bases, with 16 bases between the two germline ends. The CDR3 spells CASSQGSTDPSSGNTIYF. The CDR3 coding sequence is TGTGCCAGCAGCCAAGGTTCGACGGACCCAAGCTCTGGAAACACCATATATTTT.

The chain combines TRBV4-1 with TRBJ1-1; TRBD1 might be the D (5 bases). In germline, CDR1 is MGHRA, CDR2 YSYEKL. The CDR3 length is 15 residues. Between the trimmed V and J ends, which lost 1 base and 1 base, there was a span of 10 bases. The CDR3 region has the DNA TGCGCCAGCAGCCAAGTCCTCCAGGGGAACACTGAAGCTTTCTTT. Translation: CASSQVLQGNTEAFF.

This clonotype was seen repeatedly, ten times or more. The rearrangement joins TRBV7-2 to TRBJ1-1; D gene ambiguous. Germline CDR1 reads SGHTA; CDR2 reads FQGNSA. CDR3 length equals 15 residues. V was cut by 4 bases and J by 4 bases, with 16 bases left in between. The CDR3 here is CASSYSTGLGTEAFF. DNA for the CDR3: TGTGCCAGCAGCTACTCGACTGGGCTGGGCACTGAAGCTTTCTTT.

DNA of the CDR3: TGTGCCAGCTGGCCCGGGGAAAGCAATCAGCCCCAGCATTTT. Protein sequence: CASWPGESNQPQHF. The chain recombines TRBV6-6 with TRBJ1-5; D is uncertain. Trimming took off 8 bases at V and 1 base at J, with 12 bases between the two ends. The CDR3 has 14 amino acids. Per germline, CDR1 MNHNY and CDR2 SVGAGI (reference sequence).

This clonotype turned up a few times. The chain has TRBV5-6 and TRBJ2-7; 7 positions agree with TRBD2. The CDR3 contains 15 residues. Unmatched junction bases numbered 9, after V lost 4 bases and J lost 2 bases. CDR1 SGHDT and CDR2 YYEEEE come from the germline V gene. Here the CDR3 reads CASSTHSGTTYEQYV. The CDR3, as DNA: TGTGCCAGCAGCACACATTCCGGGACTACCTACGAGCAGTACGTC.

J is TRBJ2-7 and V is TRBV10-3; D gene ambiguous. Germline V gives CDR1 ENHRY, CDR2 SYGVKD. The V gene lost 7 bases and the J gene lost 10 bases, with 32 bases spanning the gap. The CDR3 is 17 residues long. The CDR3 DNA reads as TGTGCCATCACTACAACCGGATCAATGAAGGCGGATAGGGAACAGTACTTC. This codes for CAITTTGSMKADREQYF.

V and J are TRBV5-5 and TRBJ2-7; 7 nucleotides agree with TRBD1. Per the germline V gene, CDR1 is SGHKS and CDR2 is YYEKEE (reference sequence). This CDR3 is 16 amino acids long. V lost 2 bases to trimming and J lost 5 bases; unmatched junction nucleotides: 13. The CDR3 region has the DNA TGTGCCAGCAGCTTCATACAGGGGAACCTCCTCCACGAGCAGTACTTC. This translates into CASSFIQGNLLHEQYF.